Following are 26 T cell receptor beta chains from one sample sequenced in a study of T cells in tuberculosis (dated by TCRdb to the late 2010s). Thawed, overnight-rested PBMC were stained with GMM-loaded CD1B tetramer, a Live/Dead dye and anti-CD3, then sorted on a FACS Aria II. CD1B tetramers were loaded with C32 glucose monomycolate purified from Rhodococcus equi. Preparation of the library involved the immunoSEQ multiplex PCR assay. TCRdb mirrors the immuneACCESS table, restricted to in-frame sequences. Some clones are absent from its copies; in checked studies, under half trace to an unresolved V gene, and the reason for the others is unknown. The sample profile shows about 59,000 clones; under 90% of them were found once. Clones ranked in the top ten supply about 13% of the sample. Material: CD1b-GMM tetramer-negative cells sorted from PBMCs. The intended sense of this specimen's cell subset or site label: T cells not binding CD1B-GMM tetramer, sorted from same donor. These receptors were collected from an adult woman with latent tuberculosis.

This chain uses TRBV7-3 with TRBJ2-2; perhaps TRBD1 as D (6 bases). V was pared by 5 bases and J by 5 bases, with 12 bases between. The CDR3 covers 14 residues. The germline V gene has CDR1 SGHTA and CDR2 FQGTGA. The CDR3 is CASSPEGGTGELFF. As DNA, the CDR3 is TGTGCCAGCAGCCCGGAAGGGGGAACCGGGGAGCTGTTTTTT.

V usage is TRBV9 and J usage is TRBJ2-1; tentatively, D is TRBD1 (5 bases). This CDR3 region has 16 residues. Germline values: CDR1 SGDLS, CDR2 YYNGEE. Trimming left V 0 bases short and J 5 bases short, with 15 bases between. This CDR3 reads CASSVVGRARDNEQFF. As DNA, the CDR3 is TGTGCCAGCAGCGTAGTGGGCAGGGCAAGGGACAATGAGCAGTTCTTC.

This clone has only a few counts. The chain uses TRBV4-3 and TRBJ1-2; D is ambiguous. Trimming took 0 bases from V and 6 from J, leaving 14 bases between them. Per the germline V gene, CDR1 is LGHNA and CDR2 is YSLEER. The CDR3 is 15 amino acids. This CDR3 reads CASSQETWRTNGYTF. The CDR3 region has the DNA TGCGCCAGCAGCCAAGAAACATGGAGAACTAATGGCTACACCTTC.

The chain joins TRBV5-6 to TRBJ1-5, with 10 positions matching TRBD1. Losses at the gene ends were 4 bases for V and 8 bases for J; bases not matched to a gene: 9. CDR3 size: 15 residues. Germline-derived CDR1 and CDR2 are SGHDT and YYEEEE. The CDR3 nucleotides read TGTGCCAGCAGCCGACAGGGGGCAAAGGAAGAGCCCCAGCATTTT. Translated: CASSRQGAKEEPQHF.

This clone was counted only a few times. The CDR3 sequence is CASSRGRQETQYF. In DNA form, the CDR3 reads TGCGCCAGCAGCAGGGGGCGTCAAGAGACCCAGTACTTC. This sequence joins TRBV10-1 and TRBJ2-5; 8 bases match TRBD1. This CDR3 has 13 residues. Trimming removed 6 bases from V and 2 bases from J; junction bases left unmatched: 2. The germline gives CDR1 WNHNN, CDR2 SYGVQD (reference sequence).

J is TRBJ2-5 and V is TRBV19; 8 bases are a match to TRBD1. This CDR3 spans 14 amino acids. Germline CDR1 reads LNHDA; CDR2 reads SQIVND (reference sequence). With 5 bases clipped from V and 4 bases from J, the junction kept 6 bases outside the gene matches. CDR3 sequence reads: CASSVGQGGETQYF. CDR3 nucleotide sequence: TGTGCCAGTAGTGTCGGACAGGGCGGAGAGACCCAGTACTTC. Combining the CDR3 with reference TRBV19 and TRBJ2-5 gives the whole variable domain DGGITQSPKYLFRKEGQNVTLSCEQNLNHDAMYWYRQDPGQGLRLIYYSQIVNDFQKGDIAEGYSVSREKKESFPLTVTSAQKNPTAFYLCASSVGQGGETQYFGPGTRLLVL.

The rearrangement uses TRBV6-5 and TRBJ2-7; 8 bases fit TRBD1. Germline lookup yields CDR1 MNHEY and CDR2 SVGAGI. V lost 6 bases to trimming and J lost 6 bases; unmatched junction nucleotides: 4. The CDR3 totals 12 residues. The CDR3 DNA reads as TGTGCCAGCAGGAGACAGGGGAGCGAGCAGTACTTC. Translated, it gives CASRRQGSEQYF.

The V and J genes are TRBV9 and TRBJ1-2, with TRBD1 matching over 9 bases. The CDR3 is 15 amino acids. Germline V lookup: CDR1 SGDLS, CDR2 YYNGEE. Trimming removed 0 bases from V and 6 bases from J; junction bases left unmatched: 6. The CDR3 sequence: CASSVAGTGIDGYTF. In DNA, the CDR3 is TGTGCCAGCAGCGTAGCCGGGACAGGGATAGATGGCTACACCTTC.

The sample holds a few counts of this clone. V is TRBV28 and J is TRBJ2-7, with 10 positions matching TRBD1. Germline values: CDR1 MDHEN, CDR2 SYDVKM. This CDR3 is 14 amino acids long. The trim removed 6 bases at V and 5 bases at J, leaving 7 bases unmatched. In DNA form, the CDR3 reads TGTGCCAGCAGGAGGAGACAGGGGGCCAACGAGCAGTACTTC. It yields the protein CASRRRQGANEQYF.

The chain is built from TRBV4-3 and TRBJ1-1; D remains ambiguous. V was pared by 6 bases and J by 4 bases, with 18 bases between. This CDR3 is built from 15 residues. CDR1 and CDR2 (germline): LGHNA, YSLEER. The CDR3 loop reads CASSLEGGPSTEAFF. DNA for the CDR3: TGCGCCAGCAGTCTCGAAGGAGGGCCTAGCACTGAAGCTTTCTTT.

This chain joins TRBV7-9 and TRBJ1-2, with 8 bases that match TRBD1. The J segment lost 0 bases and the V segment lost 5 bases, leaving 11 bases of the junction unmatched. CDR1 is SEHNR, CDR2 FQNEAQ, per germline (reference sequence). This CDR3 contains 17 residues. This CDR3 is CASSAPGTGSANYGYTF. CDR3 in DNA: TGTGCCAGCAGCGCTCCCGGGACAGGATCCGCTAACTATGGCTACACCTTC.

The chain links TRBV19 to TRBJ2-5; perhaps TRBD1 as D (6 bases). Between the trimmed V and J ends, which lost 4 bases and 4 bases, there was a span of 10 bases. The CDR3 has 13 amino acids. Germline CDR1 reads LNHDA; CDR2 reads SQIVND (reference sequence). In DNA form, the CDR3 reads TGTGCCAGTAGTAACAGGGCTAGAGAGACCCAGTACTTC. Protein product: CASSNRARETQYF.

The chain recombines TRBV6-6 with TRBJ2-7; 11 bases are a match to TRBD1. V trimming: 7 bases; J trimming: 5 bases; junction bases outside the gene matches: 7. The germline gives CDR1 MNHNY, CDR2 SVGAGI (reference sequence). The CDR3 consists of 14 residues. The CDR3 DNA sequence: TGTGCCAGCAAGACCGGGACAGGGGGAAACGAGCAGTACTTC. This translates into CASKTGTGGNEQYF.

This clone is medium-sized in the sample. The chain joins TRBV14 to TRBJ2-7, with 9 bases fitting TRBD2. Germline assignment: CDR1 SGHDN and CDR2 FVKESK. The junction had 5 bases not matched to a gene; V was cut back by 5 bases and J by 6 bases. The CDR3 has 13 residues. CDR3 sequence (DNA): TGTGCCAGCAGCACTAGCGGGCCGAGCGAGCAGTACTTC. Protein product: CASSTSGPSEQYF.

This chain uses TRBV11-2 with TRBJ2-7; 7 bases agree with TRBD1. V lost 4 bases, J lost 2 bases, and 2 bases stayed unmatched. Germline V CDR1 and CDR2: SGHAT, FQNNGV. The CDR3 sequence is 13 residues long. CDR3: CASSWQGAYEQYF. For the CDR3, the DNA is TGTGCCAGCAGCTGGCAGGGGGCCTACGAGCAGTACTTC. The full variable domain, its missing parts supplied by reference TRBV11-2 and TRBJ2-7, is EAGVAQSPRYKIIEKRQSVAFWCNPISGHATLYWYQQILGQGPKLLIQFQNNGVVDDSQLPKDRFSAERLKGVDSTLKIQPAKLEDSAVYLCASSWQGAYEQYFGPGTRLTVT.

There are a few counts of this clone. The gene calls are TRBV19 and TRBJ2-6; D might be TRBD1 (5 bases). From germline, CDR1 is LNHDA and CDR2 SQIVND (reference sequence). CDR3 size: 14 residues. V gave up 1 base and J gave up 5 bases, with 6 bases separating them. CDR3 sequence (DNA): TGTGCCAGTAGTATAGCGGACAGGGCCAACGTCCTGACTTTC. Encoded protein: CASSIADRANVLTF.

This clone was seen a single time. The chain couples TRBV9 to TRBJ2-5; 11 bases map to TRBD2. This CDR3 is built from 18 residues. Germline V gene data show CDR1 as SGDLS and CDR2 as YYNGEE. Trimming took 0 bases from V and 2 from J; bases not matched to a gene: 9. CDR3 nucleotide sequence: TGTGCCAGCAGCGTAGGAAAAACTAGCGGGGGAGAACAAGAGACCCAGTACTTC. It translates to CASSVGKTSGGEQETQYF.

This chain connects TRBV4-2 to TRBJ2-1; the D gene is possibly TRBD2 (6 bases). Trimming pared 0 bases from V and 8 bases from J, leaving 14 bases between. The CDR3 is 15 residues long. Germline loops: CDR1 LGHNA, CDR2 YNFKEQ. In DNA form, the CDR3 reads TGTGCCAGCAGCCAAGATGGGGGGAGTGGTGATGAGCAGTTCTTC. This sequence encodes CASSQDGGSGDEQFF.

This clone came up a few times. This sequence joins TRBV7-2 and TRBJ2-1; 7 nucleotides agree with TRBD1. The junction had 5 bases not matched to a gene; V was cut back by 4 bases and J by 2 bases. Germline values: CDR1 SGHTA, CDR2 FQGNSA. The CDR3 runs to 15 residues. The CDR3: CASSSWDSTYNEQFF. DNA for the CDR3: TGTGCCAGCAGCTCATGGGACAGCACCTACAATGAGCAGTTCTTC.

V usage is TRBV5-1 and J usage is TRBJ2-3, with 13 bases lining up with TRBD2. Germline-derived CDR1 and CDR2 are SGHRS and YFSETQ. V dropped 2 bases and J dropped 5; count of bases not matched to a gene: 2. CDR3 length: 15 residues. This CDR3 reads CASSFRTSGGDTQYF. The CDR3 region has the DNA TGCGCCAGCAGCTTCCGGACTAGCGGGGGAGATACGCAGTATTTT.

J is TRBJ1-2 and V is TRBV19; 8 nucleotides line up with TRBD1. The CDR3 has 18 amino acids. J was trimmed by 4 bases and V by 4 bases; bases with no gene match: 17. The germline V gene encodes CDR1 LNHDA and CDR2 SQIVND (reference sequence). The CDR3: CASSTRPVWDRRSYGYTF. The DNA of the CDR3 is TGTGCCAGTAGTACTCGACCGGTTTGGGACAGGAGGTCCTATGGCTACACCTTC.

CDR3 DNA: TGTGCCAGCAGCACGAATAAGCTTATGAACACTGAAGCTTTCTTT. Amino acids: CASSTNKLMNTEAFF. This chain uses TRBV2 with TRBJ1-1; no reliable D call. Germline CDR1 is SNHLY and CDR2 is FYNNEI. There are 15 residues in the CDR3. Trimming shortened V by 6 bases and J by 0 bases, and 14 bases separated the two germline ends.

CDR3 in amino acids: CASSAGLAGPQETQYF. DNA for the CDR3: TGTGCCAGCAGCGCCGGACTAGCGGGGCCCCAAGAGACCCAGTACTTC. The chain combines TRBV7-2 with TRBJ2-5; 12 bases align to TRBD2. J was trimmed by 1 base and V by 5 bases; bases with no gene match: 5. The CDR3 totals 16 residues. Germline V CDR1 and CDR2: SGHTA, FQGNSA.

The CDR3 region has the DNA TGTGCCAGCAGTGAAGCGCGCCTGGGGGCCGCTAGCACAGATACGCAGTATTTT. Protein product: CASSEARLGAASTDTQYF. This chain joins TRBV2 and TRBJ2-3; weak D call: TRBD1 (6 bases). CDR3 length: 18 amino acids. Germline V CDR1 and CDR2: SNHLY, FYNNEI. V was trimmed by 0 bases and J by 0 bases, leaving 16 bases between them.

The chain links TRBV5-1 to TRBJ2-3, with a tentative D call TRBD2 (5 bases). Germline CDR1 is SGHRS and CDR2 is YFSETQ. The CDR3 extends over 12 amino acids. The V end was cut by 5 bases, the J end by 7 bases, with 11 bases between. The CDR3 nucleotides are TGCGCCAGCAGGATCAGCGGTAATACGCAGTATTTT. This gives the protein CASRISGNTQYF.

The gene calls are TRBV2 and TRBJ2-1, with 15 nucleotides matching TRBD2. Germline trimming cut 6 bases from V and 5 bases from J; bases unmatched to any gene: 8. The germline gives CDR1 SNHLY, CDR2 FYNNEI. The CDR3 is 17 amino acids. CDR3 protein: CASRPGLAGGPHNEQFF. CDR3 in DNA: TGTGCCAGCAGGCCCGGACTAGCGGGGGGGCCCCACAATGAGCAGTTCTTC.